One T cell receptor beta chain is described in this entry. The target antigen is unknown. Repertoires were generated with immunoSEQ multiplex PCR, while TCRdb's copy carries only in-frame clones and drops some. The sample shows tens of thousands of clones, 86% of them seen only once. The data were taken from a study of OX40 agonist ivuxolimab in advanced cancers. Whole-study context: Participants averaged approximately 65 years of age (range about 23 to 80) and were roughly 80% male. General study findings and limits: On average, a greater number of expanded clones characterised CD8+ T cells relative to CD4+.

CDR1 SGDLS and CDR2 YYNGEE come from the germline V gene. CDR3 size: 14 residues. The germline V and J ends were trimmed by 0 bases and 5 bases, with 9 bases remaining between them. The rearrangement uses TRBV9 and TRBJ1-5; D is undetermined. The source of this sequence is an adult with an advanced solid tumor such as melanoma, head and neck, liver or kidney cancer. Sample: CD4+ or CD8+ T cells sorted from blood, taken in a trial of the OX40 agonist ivuxolimab. The CDR3 spells CASSVGLDDQPQHF. The DNA of the CDR3 is TGTGCCAGCAGCGTAGGCCTGGACGATCAGCCCCAGCATTTT.